This T cell receptor beta chain was sequenced during a study of blood T cells in healthy people across ages. Trimming removed 1 base at V and 1 base at J, with 13 bases between. From germline, CDR1 is KGHDR and CDR2 SFDVKD. The CDR3 has 18 residues. The authors ran a second PCR of roughly 6 to 11 cycles using a sample-barcoded 5' primer and a J-beta primer mix. Via MiXCR, TCRdb re-called the 5' RACE reads, giving one row per CDR3 protein. The sample lists roughly 1.9 million distinct CDR3 sequences, around 40% occurring once. The sample was blood. This sequence was found in a human donor in good health. The chain carries TRBV24-1 and TRBJ2-6, with D maybe TRBD1 (5 bases). In nucleotides, the CDR3 is TGTGCCACCAGTGATTTCACAGGCCCGGCATCTGGGGCCAACGTCCTGACTTTC. Translating it yields CATSDFTGPASGANVLTF.